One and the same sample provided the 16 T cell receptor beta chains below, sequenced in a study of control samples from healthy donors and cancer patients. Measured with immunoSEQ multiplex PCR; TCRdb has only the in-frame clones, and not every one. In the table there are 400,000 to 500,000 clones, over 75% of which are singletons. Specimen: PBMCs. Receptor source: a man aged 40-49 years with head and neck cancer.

The CDR3 here is CASSLASGGRFAGELFF. CDR3 nucleotides: TGCGCCAGCAGCTTGGCCAGCGGGGGGCGATTTGCCGGGGAGCTGTTTTTT. This rearrangement joins TRBV5-1 to TRBJ2-2, with TRBD2 identical over 9 bases. Germline values: CDR1 SGHRS, CDR2 YFSETQ. V was pared by 0 bases and J by 6 bases, with 9 bases of the junction left unmatched. The CDR3 totals 17 residues.

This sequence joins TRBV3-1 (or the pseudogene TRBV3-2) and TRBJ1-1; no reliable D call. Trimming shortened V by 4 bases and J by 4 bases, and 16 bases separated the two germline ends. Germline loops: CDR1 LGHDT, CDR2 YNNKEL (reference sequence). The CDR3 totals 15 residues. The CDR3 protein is CASSLRRGLVTEAFF. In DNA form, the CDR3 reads TGTGCCAGCAGCCTCCGGAGAGGGCTGGTCACTGAAGCTTTCTTT.

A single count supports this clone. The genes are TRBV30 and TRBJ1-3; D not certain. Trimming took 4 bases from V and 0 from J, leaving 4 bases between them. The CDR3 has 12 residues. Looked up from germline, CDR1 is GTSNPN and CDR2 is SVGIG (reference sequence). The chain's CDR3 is CAWTSSGNTIYF. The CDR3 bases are TGTGCCTGGACAAGCTCTGGAAACACCATATATTTT.

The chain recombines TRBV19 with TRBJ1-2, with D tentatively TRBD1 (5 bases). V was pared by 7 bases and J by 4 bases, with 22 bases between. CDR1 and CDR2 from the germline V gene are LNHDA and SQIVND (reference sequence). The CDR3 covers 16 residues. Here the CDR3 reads CASNPRDGSFGYGYTF. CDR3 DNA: TGTGCCAGTAACCCCAGGGACGGGAGTTTCGGCTATGGCTACACCTTC.

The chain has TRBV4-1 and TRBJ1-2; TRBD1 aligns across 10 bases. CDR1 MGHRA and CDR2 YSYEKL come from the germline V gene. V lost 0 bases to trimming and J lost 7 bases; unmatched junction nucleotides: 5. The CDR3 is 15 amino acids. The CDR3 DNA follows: TGCGCCAGCAGCCAAGACGGACAGGGGGTTGGTGGCTACACCTTC. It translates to CASSQDGQGVGGYTF.

The CDR3 nucleotides are TGTGCCAGCAGTTGGGGGGTCGAGCAGTACTTC. Protein product: CASSWGVEQYF. The J gene is TRBJ2-7, the V gene TRBV6-5, with D possibly matching TRBD2 (6 bases). Germline V lookup: CDR1 MNHEY, CDR2 SVGAGI. Trimming took off 4 bases at V and 6 bases at J, with 7 bases between the two ends. The CDR3 totals 11 residues.

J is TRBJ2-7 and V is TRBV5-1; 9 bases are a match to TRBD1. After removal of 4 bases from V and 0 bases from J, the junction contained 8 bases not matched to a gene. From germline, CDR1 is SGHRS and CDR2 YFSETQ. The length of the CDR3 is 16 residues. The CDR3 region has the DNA TGCGCCAGCAGCAAGGGGGGACAGGGCCGCTCCTACGAGCAGTACTTC. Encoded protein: CASSKGGQGRSYEQYF.

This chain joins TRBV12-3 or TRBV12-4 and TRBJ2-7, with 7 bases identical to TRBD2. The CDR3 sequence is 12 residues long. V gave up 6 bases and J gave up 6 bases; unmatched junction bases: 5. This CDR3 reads CASSNSGGEQYF. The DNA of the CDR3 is TGTGCCAGCAGCAATTCGGGGGGCGAGCAGTACTTC.

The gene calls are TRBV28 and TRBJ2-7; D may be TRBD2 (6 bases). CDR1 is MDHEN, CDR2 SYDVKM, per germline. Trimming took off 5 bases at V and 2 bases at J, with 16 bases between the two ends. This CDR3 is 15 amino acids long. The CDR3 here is CASSPRDGPPYEQYF. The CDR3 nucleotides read TGTGCCAGCAGTCCGCGGGACGGACCGCCCTACGAGCAGTACTTC.

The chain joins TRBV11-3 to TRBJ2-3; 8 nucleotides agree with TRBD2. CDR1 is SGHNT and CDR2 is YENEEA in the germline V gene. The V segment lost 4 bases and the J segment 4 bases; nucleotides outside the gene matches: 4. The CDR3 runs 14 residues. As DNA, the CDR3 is TGTGCCAGCAGCTCTGGACTAGCTCCAGATACGCAGTATTTT. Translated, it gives CASSSGLAPDTQYF.

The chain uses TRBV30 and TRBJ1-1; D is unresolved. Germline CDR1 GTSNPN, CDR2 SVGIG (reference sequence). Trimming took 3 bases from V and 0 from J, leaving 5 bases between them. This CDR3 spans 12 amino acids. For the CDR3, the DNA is TGTGCCTGGAGGGGCATGAACACTGAAGCTTTCTTT. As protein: CAWRGMNTEAFF. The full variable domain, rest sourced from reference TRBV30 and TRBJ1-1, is SQTIHQWPATLVQPVGSPLSLECTVEGTSNPNLYWYRQAAGRGLQLLFYSVGIGQISSEVPQNLSASRPQDRQFILSSKKLLLSDSGFYLCAWRGMNTEAFFGQGTRLTVV.

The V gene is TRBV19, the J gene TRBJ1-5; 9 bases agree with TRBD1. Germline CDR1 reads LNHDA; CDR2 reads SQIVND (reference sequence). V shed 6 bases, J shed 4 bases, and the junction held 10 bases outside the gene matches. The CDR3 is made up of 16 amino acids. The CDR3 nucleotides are TGTGCCAGTAGAAGGACAGGGGAAATTCGGAATCAGCCCCAGCATTTT. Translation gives CASRRTGEIRNQPQHF.

In DNA, the CDR3 is TGCGCCAGCAGCCCGCACAGCGGGAGTCTTTACAATGAGCAGTTCTTC. Translating gives CASSPHSGSLYNEQFF. The chain employs TRBV5-1 and TRBJ2-1; 8 bases are a match to TRBD2. Losses at the gene ends were 4 bases for V and 4 bases for J; bases not matched to a gene: 10. In germline, CDR1 is SGHRS, CDR2 YFSETQ. The CDR3 is made up of 16 amino acids. Full variable domain (outside the CDR3, taken from reference TRBV5-1 and TRBJ2-1): KAGVTQTPRYLIKTRGQQVTLSCSPISGHRSVSWYQQTPGQGLQFLFEYFSETQRNKGNFPGRFSGRQFSNSRSEMNVSTLELGDSALYLCASSPHSGSLYNEQFFGPGTRLTVL.

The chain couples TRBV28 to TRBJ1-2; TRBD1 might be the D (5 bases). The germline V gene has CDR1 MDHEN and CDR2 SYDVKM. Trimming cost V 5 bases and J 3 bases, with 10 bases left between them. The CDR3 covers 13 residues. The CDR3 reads CASSGTLYYGYTF. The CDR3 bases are TGTGCCAGCAGTGGGACGCTTTACTATGGCTACACCTTC.

CDR3 bases: TGTGCCAGCAGTTCAACCGGGACAGGGTCACTGGATGAAAAACTGTTTTTT. This gives the protein CASSSTGTGSLDEKLFF. The chain links TRBV28 to TRBJ1-4, with 9 bases identical to TRBD1. J was trimmed by 6 bases and V by 4 bases; bases with no gene match: 12. The CDR3 has 17 amino acids. CDR1 and CDR2 (germline): MDHEN, SYDVKM.

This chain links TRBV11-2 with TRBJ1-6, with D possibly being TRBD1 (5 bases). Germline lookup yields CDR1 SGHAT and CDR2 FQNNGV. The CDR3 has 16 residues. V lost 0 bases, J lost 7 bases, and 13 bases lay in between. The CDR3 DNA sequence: TGTGCCAGCAGCTTAGATCGGGGCGGGGGGAATTCACCCCTCCACTTT. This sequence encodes CASSLDRGGGNSPLHF.